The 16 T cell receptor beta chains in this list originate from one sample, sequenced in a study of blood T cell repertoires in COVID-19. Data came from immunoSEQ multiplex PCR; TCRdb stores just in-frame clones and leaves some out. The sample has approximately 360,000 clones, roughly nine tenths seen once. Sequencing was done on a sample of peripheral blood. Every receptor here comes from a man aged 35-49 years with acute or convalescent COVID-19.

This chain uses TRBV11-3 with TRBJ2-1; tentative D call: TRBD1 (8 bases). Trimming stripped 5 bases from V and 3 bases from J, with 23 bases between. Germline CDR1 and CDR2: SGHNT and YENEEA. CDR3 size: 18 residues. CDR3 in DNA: TGTGCCAGCAGCCAATCCCAGGGGGCGGGGGCCGACTACAATGAGCAGTTCTTC. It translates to CASSQSQGAGADYNEQFF.

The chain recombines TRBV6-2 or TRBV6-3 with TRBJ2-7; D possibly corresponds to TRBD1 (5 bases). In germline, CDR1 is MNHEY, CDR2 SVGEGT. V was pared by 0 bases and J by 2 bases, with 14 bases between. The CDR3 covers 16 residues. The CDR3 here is CASSYSKRQRPYEQYF. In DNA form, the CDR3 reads TGTGCCAGCAGTTACTCTAAAAGACAGAGACCCTACGAGCAGTACTTC.

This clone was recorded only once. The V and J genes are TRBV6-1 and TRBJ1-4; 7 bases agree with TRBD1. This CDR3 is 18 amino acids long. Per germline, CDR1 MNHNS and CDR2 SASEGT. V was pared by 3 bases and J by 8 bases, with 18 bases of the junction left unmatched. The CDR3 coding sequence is TGTGCCAGCAGTGACCGACCACCTTACAGGGGCACGGGGGAAAAACTGTTTTTT. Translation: CASSDRPPYRGTGEKLFF.

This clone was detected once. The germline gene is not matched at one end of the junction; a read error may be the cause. DNA of the CDR3: TGTGCCAGTATCGGAGGAACAGGAGGGAGCTTT. Its protein product is CASIGGTGGSF. J is TRBJ1-1 and V is TRBV19; a weak D match, TRBD1 (5 bases). CDR1 is LNHDA, CDR2 SQIVND, per germline (reference sequence). CDR3 length equals 11 residues.

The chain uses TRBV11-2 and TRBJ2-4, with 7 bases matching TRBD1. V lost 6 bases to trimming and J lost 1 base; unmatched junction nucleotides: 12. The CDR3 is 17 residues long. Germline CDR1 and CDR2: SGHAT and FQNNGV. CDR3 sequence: CASRSVRQGRAKNIQYF. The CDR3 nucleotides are TGTGCCAGCAGGTCGGTTAGACAGGGTCGGGCCAAAAACATTCAGTACTTC.

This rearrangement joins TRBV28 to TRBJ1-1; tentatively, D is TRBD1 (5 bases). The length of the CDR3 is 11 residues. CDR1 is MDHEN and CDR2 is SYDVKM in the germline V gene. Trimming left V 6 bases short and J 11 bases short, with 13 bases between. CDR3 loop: CASSWGLGAFF. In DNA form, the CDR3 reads TGTGCCAGCAGCTGGGGACTAGGGGCTTTCTTT.

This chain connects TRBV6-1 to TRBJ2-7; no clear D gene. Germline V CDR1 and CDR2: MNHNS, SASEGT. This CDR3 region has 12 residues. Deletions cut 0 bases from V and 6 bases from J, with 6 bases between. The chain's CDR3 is CASSEASSEQYF. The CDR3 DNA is TGTGCCAGCAGTGAAGCTTCCAGCGAGCAGTACTTC.

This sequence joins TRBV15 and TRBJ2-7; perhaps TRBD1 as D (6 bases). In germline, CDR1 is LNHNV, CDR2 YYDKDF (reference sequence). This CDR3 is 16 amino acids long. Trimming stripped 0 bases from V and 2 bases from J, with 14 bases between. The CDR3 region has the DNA TGTGCCACCAGCAGAGAGACCGGGACAAATGCCTACGAGCAGTACTTC. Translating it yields CATSRETGTNAYEQYF.

CDR3 protein: CASSHAGSGNTIYF. CDR3 coding DNA: TGTGCCAGCAGCCATGCAGGCTCTGGAAACACCATATATTTT. The chain joins TRBV3-1 (or the pseudogene TRBV3-2) to TRBJ1-3, with D unresolved. The germline V gene encodes CDR1 LGHDT and CDR2 YNNKEL (reference sequence). Trimming took 3 bases from V and 0 from J, leaving 6 bases between them. The CDR3 consists of 14 residues.

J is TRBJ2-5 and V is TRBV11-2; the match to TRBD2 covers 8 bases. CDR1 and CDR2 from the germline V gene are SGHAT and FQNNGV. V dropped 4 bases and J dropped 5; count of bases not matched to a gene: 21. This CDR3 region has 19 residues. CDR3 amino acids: CASSSGTSGLGFYRETQYF. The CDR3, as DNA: TGTGCCAGCAGCTCCGGAACCTCGGGACTAGGTTTTTATAGGGAGACCCAGTACTTC.

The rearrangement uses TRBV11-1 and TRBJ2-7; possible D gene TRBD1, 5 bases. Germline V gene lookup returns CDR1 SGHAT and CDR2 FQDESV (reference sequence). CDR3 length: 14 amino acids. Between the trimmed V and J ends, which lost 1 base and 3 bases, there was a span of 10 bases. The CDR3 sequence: CASSLVYTGYEQYF. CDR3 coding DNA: TGTGCCAGCAGCTTAGTTTATACAGGCTACGAGCAGTACTTC.

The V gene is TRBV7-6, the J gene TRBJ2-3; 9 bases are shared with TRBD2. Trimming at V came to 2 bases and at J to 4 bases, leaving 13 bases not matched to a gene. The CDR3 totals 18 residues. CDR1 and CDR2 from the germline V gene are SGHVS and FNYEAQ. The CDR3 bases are TGTGCCAGCAGCTTACTGCGGGGGGGCAAGGGTAATCCAGATACGCAGTATTTT. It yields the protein CASSLLRGGKGNPDTQYF.

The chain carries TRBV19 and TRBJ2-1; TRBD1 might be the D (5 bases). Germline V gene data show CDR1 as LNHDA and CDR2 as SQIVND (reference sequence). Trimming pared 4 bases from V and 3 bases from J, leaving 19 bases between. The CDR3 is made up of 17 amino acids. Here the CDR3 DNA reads TGTGCCAGTAGTAGGATCGATCAGGGTGGTAGCTACAATGAGCAGTTCTTC. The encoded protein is CASSRIDQGGSYNEQFF.

CDR3 sequence (DNA): TGCGCCAGCACCTCTGAGGGGGGGCCGGGAGAGACCCAGTACTTC. Translated: CASTSEGGPGETQYF. The chain employs TRBV5-1 and TRBJ2-5; D perhaps matches TRBD2 (7 bases). Germline V gives CDR1 SGHRS, CDR2 YFSETQ. The CDR3 totals 15 residues. Trimming left V 6 bases short and J 4 bases short, with 19 bases between.

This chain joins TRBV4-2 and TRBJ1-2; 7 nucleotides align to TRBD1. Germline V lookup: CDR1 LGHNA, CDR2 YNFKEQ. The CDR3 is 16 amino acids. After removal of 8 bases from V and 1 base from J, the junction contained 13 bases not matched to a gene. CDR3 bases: TGTGCCAGCTCACACACCGGGACAGAGGTTAACTATGGCTACACCTTC. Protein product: CASSHTGTEVNYGYTF.

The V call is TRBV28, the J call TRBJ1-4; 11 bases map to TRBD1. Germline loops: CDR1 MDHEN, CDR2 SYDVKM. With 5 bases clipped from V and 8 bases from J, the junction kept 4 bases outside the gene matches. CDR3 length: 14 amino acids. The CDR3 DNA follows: TGTGCCAGCAGTCCGGACAGGGGGCGCGAAAAACTGTTTTTT. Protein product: CASSPDRGREKLFF.